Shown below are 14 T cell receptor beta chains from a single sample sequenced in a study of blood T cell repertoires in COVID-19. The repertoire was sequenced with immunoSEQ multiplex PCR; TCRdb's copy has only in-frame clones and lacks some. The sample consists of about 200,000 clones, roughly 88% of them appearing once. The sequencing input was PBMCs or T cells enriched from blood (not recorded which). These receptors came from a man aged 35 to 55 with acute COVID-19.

The CDR3 DNA is TGTGCCAGTACCCTTACCGGGACAGGTAACAATGAGCAGTTCTTC. Translation gives CASTLTGTGNNEQFF. J is TRBJ2-1 and V is TRBV19, with TRBD1 matching over 8 bases. The germline gives CDR1 LNHDA, CDR2 SQIVND (reference sequence). With V trimmed by 7 bases and J by 5 bases, 10 bases remained unmatched. The CDR3 totals 15 residues.

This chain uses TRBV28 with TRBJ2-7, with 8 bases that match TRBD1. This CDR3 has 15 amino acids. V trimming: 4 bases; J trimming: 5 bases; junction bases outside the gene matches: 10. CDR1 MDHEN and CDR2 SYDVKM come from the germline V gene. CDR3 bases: TGTGCCAGCAGTTCCACCGGGACAGGTTCCAACGAGCAGTACTTC. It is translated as CASSSTGTGSNEQYF.

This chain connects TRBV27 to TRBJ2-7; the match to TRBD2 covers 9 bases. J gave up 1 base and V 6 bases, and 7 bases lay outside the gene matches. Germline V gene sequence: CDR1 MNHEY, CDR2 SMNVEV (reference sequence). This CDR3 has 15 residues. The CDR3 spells CASRRDLAGSYEQYF. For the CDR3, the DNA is TGTGCCAGCAGAAGGGACCTAGCGGGATCCTACGAGCAGTACTTC.

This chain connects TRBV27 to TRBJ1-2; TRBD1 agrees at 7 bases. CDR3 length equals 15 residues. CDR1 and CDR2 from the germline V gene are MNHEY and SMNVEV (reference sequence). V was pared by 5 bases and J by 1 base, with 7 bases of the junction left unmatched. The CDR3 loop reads CASSDRDRYNYGYTF. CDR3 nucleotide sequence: TGTGCCAGCAGTGACCGGGACAGATATAACTATGGCTACACCTTC.

As DNA, the CDR3 is TGCAGTGCAAGTTGGACAGGGGGGAATTCACCCCTCCACTTT. Protein sequence: CSASWTGGNSPLHF. V gene TRBV20-1 combines with J gene TRBJ1-6; 10 bases are shared with TRBD1. Trimming cost V 6 bases and J 7 bases; bases outside gene matches: 6. CDR1 DFQATT and CDR2 SNEGSKA come from the germline V gene (reference sequence). This CDR3 is built from 14 residues.

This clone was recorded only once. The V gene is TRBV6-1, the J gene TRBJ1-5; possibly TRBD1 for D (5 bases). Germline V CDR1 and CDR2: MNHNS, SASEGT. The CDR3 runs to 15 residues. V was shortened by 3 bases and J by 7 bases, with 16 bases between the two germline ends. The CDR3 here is CASSDRDDGYQPQHF. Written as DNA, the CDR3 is TGTGCCAGCAGTGACAGGGATGACGGGTACCAGCCCCAGCATTTT.

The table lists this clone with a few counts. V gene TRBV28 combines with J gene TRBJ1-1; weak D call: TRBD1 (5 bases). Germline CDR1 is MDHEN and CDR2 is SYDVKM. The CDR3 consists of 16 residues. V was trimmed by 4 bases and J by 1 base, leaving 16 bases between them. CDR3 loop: CASSSSQRGRNTEAFF. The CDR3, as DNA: TGTGCCAGCAGTTCCTCCCAACGGGGGAGGAACACTGAAGCTTTCTTT.

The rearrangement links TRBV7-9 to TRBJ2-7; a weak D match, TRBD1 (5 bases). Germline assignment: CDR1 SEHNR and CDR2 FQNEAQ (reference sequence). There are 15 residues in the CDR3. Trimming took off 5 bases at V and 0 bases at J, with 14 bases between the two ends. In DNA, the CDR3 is TGTGCCAGCAGCCTAGACAGTTCTCCCTCCTACGAGCAGTACTTC. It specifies CASSLDSSPSYEQYF.

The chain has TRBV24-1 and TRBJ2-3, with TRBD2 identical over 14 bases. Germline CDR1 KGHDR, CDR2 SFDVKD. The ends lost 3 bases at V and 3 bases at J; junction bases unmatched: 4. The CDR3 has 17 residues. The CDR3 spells CATSDRGLAGATDTQYF. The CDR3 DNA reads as TGTGCCACCAGTGATCGGGGACTAGCGGGAGCGACAGATACGCAGTATTTT.

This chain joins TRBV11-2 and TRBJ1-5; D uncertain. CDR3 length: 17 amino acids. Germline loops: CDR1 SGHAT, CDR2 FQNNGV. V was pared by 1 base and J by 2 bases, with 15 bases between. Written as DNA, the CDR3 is TGTGCCAGCAGCTTAGTCGGGCGAACGGGGTGCAATCAGCCCCAGCATTTT. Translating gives CASSLVGRTGCNQPQHF. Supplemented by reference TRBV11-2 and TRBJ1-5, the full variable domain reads EAGVAQSPRYKIIEKRQSVAFWCNPISGHATLYWYQQILGQGPKLLIQFQNNGVVDDSQLPKDRFSAERLKGVDSTLKIQPAKLEDSAVYLCASSLVGRTGCNQPQHFGDGTRLSIL.

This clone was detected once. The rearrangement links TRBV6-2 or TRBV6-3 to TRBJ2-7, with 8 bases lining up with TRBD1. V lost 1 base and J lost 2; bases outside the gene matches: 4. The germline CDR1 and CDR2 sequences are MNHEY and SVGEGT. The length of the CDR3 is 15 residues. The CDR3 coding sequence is TGTGCCAGCAGTTACTTGGGACAGGCAACCTACGAGCAGTACTTC. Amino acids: CASSYLGQATYEQYF.

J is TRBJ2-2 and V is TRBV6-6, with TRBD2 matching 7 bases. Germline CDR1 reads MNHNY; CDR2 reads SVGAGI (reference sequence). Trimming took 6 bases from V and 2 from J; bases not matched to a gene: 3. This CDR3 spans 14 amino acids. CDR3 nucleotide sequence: TGTGCCAGCAGGGGGGGGACCAACACCGGGGAGCTGTTTTTT. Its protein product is CASRGGTNTGELFF.

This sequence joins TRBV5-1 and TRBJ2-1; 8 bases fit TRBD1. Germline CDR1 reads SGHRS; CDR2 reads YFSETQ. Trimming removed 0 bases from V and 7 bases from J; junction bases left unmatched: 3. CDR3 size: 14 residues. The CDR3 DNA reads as TGCGCCAGCAGCTTGGTGCAGGGGGCGAATGAGCAGTTCTTC. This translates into CASSLVQGANEQFF.

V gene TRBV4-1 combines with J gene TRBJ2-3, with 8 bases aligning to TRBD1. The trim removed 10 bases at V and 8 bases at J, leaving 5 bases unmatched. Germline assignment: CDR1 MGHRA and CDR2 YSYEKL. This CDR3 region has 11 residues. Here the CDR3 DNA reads TGCGCCACCAAACAGGGGGTTACGCAGTATTTT. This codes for CATKQGVTQYF.